These 18 T cell receptor beta chains were sequenced from one sample in a study of blood T cells in healthy people across ages. A J-beta primer mix and a sample-barcoded 5' primer were used in a second PCR of roughly 6 to 11 cycles. Each CDR3 protein is one row after TCRdb ran MiXCR on the 5' RACE reads. The sample holds approximately 800,000 distinct CDR3 sequences, more than 25% seen once. In addition, the sample was reused for a study of T cells of mothers and their children.

Sequenced: blood. The receptor source for this set is a boy younger than 18 in good health.

This chain uses TRBV7-9 with TRBJ1-4; TRBD1 is a possible D gene (5 bases). The CDR3 spans 14 residues. The ends were cut back, 6 bases at V and 8 bases at J, with 16 bases in the middle. Germline V lookup: CDR1 SEHNR, CDR2 FQNEAQ (reference sequence). CDR3 region: CASRPGTGYEKLFF. The CDR3 region has the DNA TGTGCCAGCAGACCGGGCACAGGATACGAAAAACTGTTTTTT.

This chain uses TRBV29-1 with TRBJ2-4; no definite D call. The length of the CDR3 is 14 residues. In germline, CDR1 is SQVTM, CDR2 ANQGSEA. The germline V and J ends were trimmed by 3 bases and 7 bases, with 16 bases remaining between them. CDR3 sequence (DNA): TGCAGCGTTGAGGCGACGGTGGCCCAGAACATTCAGTACTTC. Its translation: CSVEATVAQNIQYF.

A word on this clonotype: The DNA is left out, because the CDR3 cannot be placed on it with certainty; the CDR3 is given as TCRdb lists it. The rearrangement uses TRBV5-1 and TRBJ1-4; the D segment call TRBD1 is taken from the table without a DNA check. The CDR3 sequence runs 14 residues, both termini included. Germline CDR1 is SGHRS and CDR2 is YFSETQ. The CDR3 reads CASSRAGRNEKLFF.

The chain has TRBV19 and TRBJ2-7, with unresolved D. This CDR3 contains 15 residues. The germline V gene has CDR1 LNHDA and CDR2 SQIVND (reference sequence). The V and J ends lost 2 bases and 2 bases respectively, with 13 bases between them. The CDR3 loop is CASSISPQATYEQYF. As DNA, the CDR3 is TGTGCCAGTAGTATATCCCCCCAGGCAACCTACGAGCAGTACTTC.

This chain connects TRBV5-5 to TRBJ1-1; D is possibly TRBD1 (5 bases). Germline V CDR1 and CDR2: SGHKS, YYEKEE (reference sequence). V lost 3 bases to trimming and J lost 6 bases, with 12 bases between them. The CDR3 has 13 amino acids. The CDR3 nucleotides are TGTGCCAGCAGCTGGGGGACCGATCCTGAAGCTTTCTTT. This sequence encodes CASSWGTDPEAFF.

This chain uses TRBV6-5 with TRBJ1-2; TRBD1 is a possible D gene (5 bases). With 6 bases removed from V and 4 bases from J, the gap between germline ends came to 12 bases. Germline assignment: CDR1 MNHEY and CDR2 SVGAGI. The CDR3 covers 13 residues. The CDR3 DNA sequence: TGTGCCAGCAGCAGGACACCTTTCTATGGCTACACCTTC. Its protein is CASSRTPFYGYTF.

In this sample, this clonotype turned up a few times. At one boundary the junction diverges from the germline segment, which might be a read error. This rearrangement joins TRBV7-9 to TRBJ2-2; TRBD1 agrees at 7 bases. Germline V gene lookup returns CDR1 SEHNR and CDR2 FQNEAQ (reference sequence). The CDR3 has 13 amino acids. CDR3 residues: CVSSLTGTGELFF. DNA for the CDR3: TGTGTCAGCAGCTTGACAGGGACCGGGGAGCTGTTTTTT.

The chain has TRBV12-3 or TRBV12-4 and TRBJ1-2; 9 bases map to TRBD1. This CDR3 has 14 residues. Trimming took 3 bases from V and 8 from J; bases not matched to a gene: 7. The CDR3 DNA reads as TGTGCCAGCAGTTTTCGGCGGACAGGGGTCGGCTACACCTTC. Its protein is CASSFRRTGVGYTF.

V is TRBV29-1 and J is TRBJ1-1; D is undetermined. Germline CDR1 reads SQVTM; CDR2 reads ANQGSEA. The CDR3 length is 13 residues. Deletions cut 5 bases from V and 4 bases from J, with 14 bases between. The CDR3 spells CSVIMTRGTEAFF. The CDR3 DNA sequence: TGCAGCGTTATTATGACCCGAGGCACTGAAGCTTTCTTT.

A few counts support this clonotype. The V and J genes are TRBV2 and TRBJ2-1; the match to TRBD1 covers 7 bases. CDR3 length: 14 amino acids. The trim removed 3 bases at V and 8 bases at J, leaving 7 bases unmatched. Germline V gives CDR1 SNHLY, CDR2 FYNNEI. The CDR3 protein is CASSEVQGIDEQFF. The DNA of the CDR3 is TGTGCCAGCAGTGAGGTACAGGGGATCGATGAGCAGTTCTTC. The full variable domain, with the rest looked up from reference TRBV2 and TRBJ2-1, is EPEVTQTPSHQVTQMGQEVILRCVPISNHLYFYWYRQILGQKVEFLVSFYNNEISEKSEIFDDQFSVERPDGSNFTLKIRSTKLEDSAMYFCASSEVQGIDEQFFGPGTRLTVL.

The J gene is TRBJ1-4, the V gene TRBV7-2; D may be TRBD1 (5 bases). The V end lost 3 bases, the J end lost 7 bases, and 15 bases lay between the germline ends. Looked up from germline, CDR1 is SGHTA and CDR2 is FQGNSA. The CDR3 extends over 15 amino acids. As DNA, the CDR3 is TGTGCCAGCAGCTTTACAGGCGGGCGGACTGAAAAACTGTTTTTT. Its translation is CASSFTGGRTEKLFF. The full variable domain, with the rest looked up from reference TRBV7-2 and TRBJ1-4, is GAGVSQSPSNKVTEKGKDVELRCDPISGHTALYWYRQSLGQGLEFLIYFQGNSAPDKSGLPSDRFSAERTGGSVSTLTIQRTQQEDSAVYLCASSFTGGRTEKLFFGSGTQLSVL.

The chain uses TRBV12-3 or TRBV12-4 and TRBJ2-7; unclear D gene. Trimming shortened V by 1 base and J by 0 bases, and 16 bases separated the two germline ends. CDR3 length equals 17 residues. For the CDR3, the DNA is TGTGCCAGCAGTTTAGTCCTCTCCACGTCTTCCTCCTACGAGCAGTACTTC. Amino acid sequence: CASSLVLSTSSSYEQYF.

The genes are TRBV2 and TRBJ2-7, with TRBD2 matching over 12 bases. Germline V gene data show CDR1 as SNHLY and CDR2 as FYNNEI. CDR3 length: 15 amino acids. V was clipped by 4 bases and J by 7 bases; unmatched bases: 8. In DNA form, the CDR3 reads TGTGCCAGCAGTGGCGGGACTAGCGGGCGGGGAGAGCAGTACTTC. It translates to CASSGGTSGRGEQYF.

To note about this clonotype: The CDR3 does not end in the conserved phenylalanine or tryptophan, so this is likely a read error. V usage is TRBV29-1 and J usage is TRBJ2-1; 11 bases map to TRBD2. The DNA matches TRBJ2-7 better at its end, which makes the J call doubtful. The germline gives CDR1 SQVTM, CDR2 ANQGSEA. This CDR3 contains 16 residues. CDR3 sequence: CSVETTSGAISYEQYL. The CDR3 coding sequence is TGCAGCGTTGAGACGACTAGCGGGGCGATCTCCTACGAGCAGTACTTA.

V is TRBV20-1 and J is TRBJ1-1; 9 bases map to TRBD1. CDR3 length: 14 amino acids. CDR1 and CDR2 (germline): DFQATT, SNEGSKA (reference sequence). This CDR3 is CSPRQGGMNTEAFF. The CDR3 bases are TGCAGCCCTCGACAGGGGGGTATGAACACTGAAGCTTTCTTT.

This clonotype was counted between two and nine times. The chain has TRBV7-2 and TRBJ1-2; TRBD1 aligns across 7 bases. The CDR3 runs 15 residues. Germline V gene data show CDR1 as SGHTA and CDR2 as FQGNSA. Trimming took 5 bases from V and 2 from J; bases not matched to a gene: 8. DNA for the CDR3: TGTGCCAGCAGCACCACGACAGGGAGGAACTATGGCTACACCTTC. This codes for CASSTTTGRNYGYTF.

The genes are TRBV12-3 or TRBV12-4 and TRBJ2-4, with 9 bases aligning to TRBD2. V lost 6 bases, J lost 2 bases, and 5 bases stayed unmatched. CDR3 length: 15 amino acids. CDR3 DNA sequence: TGTGCCAGCAGAGCGGGGGGAGGTTCCAAAAACATTCAGTACTTC. Protein product: CASRAGGGSKNIQYF.

This clonotype was seen only a few times. The CDR3 reads CASRRGLAGTGELFF. As DNA, the CDR3 is TGTGCCAGCAGGAGGGGACTAGCTGGGACCGGGGAGCTGTTTTTT. The chain combines TRBV11-2 with TRBJ2-2; 9 bases are a match to TRBD2. The CDR3 spans 15 residues. The germline V gene encodes CDR1 SGHAT and CDR2 FQNNGV. The ends lost 6 bases at V and 5 bases at J; junction bases unmatched: 7.